These 4 T cell receptor beta chains came from one sample sequenced in a study of OX40 agonist ivuxolimab in advanced cancers. The data were produced by immunoSEQ multiplex PCR, yet TCRdb's version contains in-frame clones alone and is incomplete. This sample yields about 120,000 clones, of which 75% to 90% are seen a single time; around 0.55% belongs to the top ten. The sequenced sample was CD4+ or CD8+ T cells sorted from blood, obtained in a trial of the OX40 agonist ivuxolimab. The receptor set was obtained from an adult with an advanced solid tumor such as melanoma, head and neck, liver or kidney cancer.

This chain links TRBV6-5 with TRBJ2-7; D is possibly TRBD1 (5 bases). V was trimmed by 10 bases and J by 3 bases, leaving 10 bases between them. This CDR3 has 11 amino acids. Per the germline V gene, CDR1 is MNHEY and CDR2 is SVGAGI. CDR3: CATHQGYEQYF. DNA of the CDR3: TGTGCCACCCACCAGGGCTACGAGCAGTACTTC.

The rearrangement uses TRBV6-6 and TRBJ1-3, with D unresolved. The germline V gene encodes CDR1 MNHNY and CDR2 SVGAGI (reference sequence). With 7 bases removed from V and 0 bases from J, the gap between germline ends came to 13 bases. CDR3 length: 15 amino acids. The CDR3 coding sequence is TGTGCCAGCATTGATGGCAGGCCCTCTGGAAACACCATATATTTT. It yields the protein CASIDGRPSGNTIYF.

The genes are TRBV7-3 and TRBJ2-3; 8 nucleotides match TRBD2. The CDR3 is made up of 17 amino acids. With 2 bases clipped from V and 1 base from J, the junction kept 8 bases outside the gene matches. CDR1 SGHTA and CDR2 FQGTGA come from the germline V gene. The CDR3, as DNA: TGTGCCAGCAGCTTAGCCGTTGTGCGGGGGGGCACAGATACGCAGTATTTT. Amino acid sequence: CASSLAVVRGGTDTQYF.

This clone was recorded a few times. This chain links TRBV19 with TRBJ1-5; the match to TRBD1 covers 7 bases. CDR3 length: 14 residues. Germline CDR1 reads LNHDA; CDR2 reads SQIVND (reference sequence). The ends lost 7 bases at V and 5 bases at J; junction bases unmatched: 8. CDR3 loop: CASNGGQYHQPQHF. CDR3 bases: TGTGCCAGTAACGGGGGACAGTACCATCAGCCCCAGCATTTT.